This TCR beta chain was sequenced for a study of blood T cell repertoires in COVID-19. From germline, CDR1 is LNHDA and CDR2 SQIVND (reference sequence). V dropped 0 bases and J dropped 8 bases, with 14 bases sitting between them. There are 15 residues in the CDR3. Sequencing used immunoSEQ multiplex PCR; TCRdb keeps in-frame clones, though not all of them. Found here are approximately 290,000 clones, around 87% of them singletons; the top ten hold around 2.1%. The TCR sequence derives from a man in his late teens or twenties with active or convalescent COVID-19. The rearrangement uses TRBV19 and TRBJ2-1, with D maybe TRBD2 (7 bases). Sequencing was performed on peripheral blood. The CDR3: CASSIDRGASDEQFF. CDR3 nucleotides: TGTGCCAGTAGTATAGATCGGGGGGCCTCGGATGAGCAGTTCTTC.